This T cell receptor (beta chain) was sequenced during a study of control samples from healthy donors and cancer patients. Profiled with immunoSEQ multiplex PCR; TCRdb holds only in-frame clones, not every one. Of around 150,000 clones listed, approximately 94% are singletons. The sequenced sample was PBMCs. This sequence originates from a man aged 60 to 69 with colorectal cancer.

CDR3 nucleotides: TGCGCCAGCACCTGGGGCGCGGGAAGCGGCTACACCTTC. Its translation: CASTWGAGSGYTF. The genes are TRBV5-1 and TRBJ1-2; D possibly corresponds to TRBD1 (5 bases). The CDR3 runs to 13 residues. V gave up 6 bases and J gave up 8 bases, with 17 bases separating them. The germline CDR1 and CDR2 sequences are SGHRS and YFSETQ.